Listed here are 12 T cell receptor beta chains from one sample, sequenced in a study of blood T cell repertoires in COVID-19. Clones were sequenced by immunoSEQ multiplex PCR, and TCRdb holds only the in-frame ones, with some missing. The sample contains 280,000 or so clones, 83% of which appear only once. The sequenced sample was peripheral blood. The receptors here all came from a woman aged 50 to 60 who had recovered from COVID-19.

The chain links TRBV4-1 to TRBJ2-2; the match to TRBD2 covers 10 bases. This CDR3 comprises 19 residues. Trimming at V came to 4 bases and at J to 7 bases, leaving 18 bases not matched to a gene. The germline gives CDR1 MGHRA, CDR2 YSYEKL. The CDR3 sequence: CASSLLATLAGRRNGELFF. The CDR3 region has the DNA TGCGCCAGCAGCCTCCTAGCCACACTAGCGGGGAGAAGGAACGGGGAGCTGTTTTTT.

Only one count was recorded for this clone. J is TRBJ2-3 and V is TRBV4-3; 10 bases map to TRBD2. The CDR3 is made up of 20 amino acids. V was pared by 1 base and J by 1 base, with 14 bases of the junction left unmatched. Looked up from germline, CDR1 is LGHNA and CDR2 is YSLEER. CDR3 region: CASSQVMLGLAKGGTDTQYF. CDR3 DNA: TGCGCCAGCAGCCAAGTTATGCTGGGACTAGCGAAGGGGGGCACAGATACGCAGTATTTT.

This sequence joins TRBV30 and TRBJ2-2; the D gene is possibly TRBD2 (6 bases). CDR3 length: 15 residues. Germline V gives CDR1 GTSNPN, CDR2 SVGIG (reference sequence). V shed 0 bases and J shed 3 bases, with 11 bases lying between them. The CDR3 loop is CAWSVPRLDTGELFF. The CDR3 coding sequence is TGTGCCTGGAGTGTACCTAGACTAGACACCGGGGAGCTGTTTTTT.

CDR3 amino acids: CASSPQRGTSGYNEQFF. The CDR3 DNA sequence: TGTGCCAGCAGCCCACAAAGGGGGACTAGCGGGTACAATGAGCAGTTCTTC. This chain links TRBV7-2 with TRBJ2-1, with TRBD2 matching 12 bases. The CDR3 length is 17 residues. V lost 5 bases to trimming and J lost 4 bases; unmatched junction nucleotides: 9. CDR1 is SGHTA and CDR2 is FQGNSA in the germline V gene.

The chain carries TRBV6-5 and TRBJ2-1, with a tentative D call TRBD2 (5 bases). The CDR3 spans 14 residues. Trimming took off 2 bases at V and 6 bases at J, with 11 bases between the two ends. Germline CDR1 MNHEY, CDR2 SVGAGI. The chain's CDR3 is CASSYGLATNEQFF. The CDR3 nucleotides are TGTGCCAGCAGTTACGGGCTAGCCACCAATGAGCAGTTCTTC.

As to this clone: Different DNA sequences within this sample yield the same CDR3. Here the CDR3 DNA reads TGTGCCTGGTCGATAGGGACAGTTAATCAGCCCCAGCATTTT. Amino acids: CAWSIGTVNQPQHF. The gene calls are TRBV30 and TRBJ1-5; 7 bases agree with TRBD1. The CDR3 sequence is 14 residues long. The ends lost 5 bases at V and 4 bases at J; junction bases unmatched: 8. CDR1 is GTSNPN and CDR2 is SVGIG in the germline V gene (reference sequence).

V usage is TRBV29-1 and J usage is TRBJ2-1, with 7 nucleotides matching TRBD2. V dropped 7 bases and J dropped 4; count of bases not matched to a gene: 7. The V gene's germline CDR1 is SQVTM and CDR2 ANQGSEA. The CDR3 runs 13 residues. The CDR3 nucleotides are TGCAGCGGTCTGACTAGCAGGTACAATGAGCAGTTCTTC. This translates into CSGLTSRYNEQFF.

The chain uses TRBV19 and TRBJ2-5, with D perhaps matching TRBD1 (6 bases). Trimming pared 1 base from V and 2 bases from J, leaving 14 bases between. This CDR3 is 16 amino acids long. The germline V gene has CDR1 LNHDA and CDR2 SQIVND (reference sequence). The CDR3 is CASSIGGRGSQETQYF. In DNA form, the CDR3 reads TGTGCCAGTAGTATAGGGGGCAGGGGATCTCAAGAGACCCAGTACTTC.

The J gene is TRBJ2-7, the V gene TRBV6-5; 7 nucleotides match TRBD2. This CDR3 comprises 15 residues. Germline V gene data show CDR1 as MNHEY and CDR2 as SVGAGI. The junction had 4 bases not matched to a gene; V was cut back by 0 bases and J by 2 bases. The CDR3 nucleotides are TGTGCCAGCAGTTACTCGAGGCTAGCGGCCTACGAGCAGTACTTC. Protein: CASSYSRLAAYEQYF.

The genes are TRBV27 and TRBJ2-7, with TRBD1 identical over 8 bases. The J segment lost 4 bases and the V segment lost 6 bases, leaving 11 bases of the junction unmatched. Germline V gene sequence: CDR1 MNHEY, CDR2 SMNVEV (reference sequence). There are 15 residues in the CDR3. The CDR3 region has the DNA TGTGCCAGCAGGAGTAGGACAGGGAGGTTTTACGAGCAGTACTTC. As protein: CASRSRTGRFYEQYF.

The chain has TRBV6-2 or TRBV6-3 and TRBJ2-5; 8 bases align to TRBD2. The CDR3 loop spans 17 amino acids. The trim removed 4 bases at V and 5 bases at J, leaving 15 bases unmatched. Germline lookup yields CDR1 MNHEY and CDR2 SVGEGT. The CDR3 here is CASSSGLAAQSRETQYF. In DNA, the CDR3 is TGTGCCAGCAGTTCCGGACTAGCAGCTCAATCTCGGGAGACCCAGTACTTC.

The chain couples TRBV6-1 to TRBJ1-2; possibly TRBD1 for D (5 bases). Germline CDR1 MNHNS, CDR2 SASEGT. Trimming took off 2 bases at V and 8 bases at J, with 12 bases between the two ends. This CDR3 region has 13 residues. The CDR3 is CASSESRGVGYTF. The CDR3 DNA reads TGTGCCAGCAGTGAAAGTCGGGGGGTGGGCTACACCTTC.